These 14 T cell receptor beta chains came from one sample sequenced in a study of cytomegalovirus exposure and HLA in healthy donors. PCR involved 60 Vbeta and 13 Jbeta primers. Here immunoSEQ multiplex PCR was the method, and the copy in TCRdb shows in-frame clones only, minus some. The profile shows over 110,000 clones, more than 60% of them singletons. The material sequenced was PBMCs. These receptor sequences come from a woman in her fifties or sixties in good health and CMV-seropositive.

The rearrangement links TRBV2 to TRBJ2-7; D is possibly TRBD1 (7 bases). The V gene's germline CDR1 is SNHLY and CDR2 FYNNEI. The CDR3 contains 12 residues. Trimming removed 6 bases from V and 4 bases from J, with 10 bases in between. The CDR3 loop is CASREGAYEQYF. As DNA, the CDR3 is TGTGCCAGCAGGGAGGGGGCTTACGAGCAGTACTTC.

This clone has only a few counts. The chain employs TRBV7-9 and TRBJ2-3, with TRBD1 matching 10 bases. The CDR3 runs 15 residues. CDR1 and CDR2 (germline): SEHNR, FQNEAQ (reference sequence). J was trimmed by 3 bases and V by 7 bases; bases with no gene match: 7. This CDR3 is CASNVRTGGTDTQYF. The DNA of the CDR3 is TGTGCCAGCAACGTGAGGACAGGGGGTACAGATACGCAGTATTTT.

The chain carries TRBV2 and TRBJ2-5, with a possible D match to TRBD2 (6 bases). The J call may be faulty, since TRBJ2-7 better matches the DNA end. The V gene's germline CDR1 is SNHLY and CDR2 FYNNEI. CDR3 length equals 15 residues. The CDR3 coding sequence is TGTGCCAGCAGTGTGTTGCGGGGAAGCGCATACGAGCAGTACTTC. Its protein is CASSVLRGSAYEQYF.

The CDR3 sequence is CASRGGDPAYNEQFF. CDR3 bases: TGTGCCAGCAGGGGCGGGGACCCGGCTTACAATGAGCAGTTCTTC. The chain combines TRBV5-5 with TRBJ2-1; tentative D call: TRBD2 (6 bases). Germline CDR1 SGHKS, CDR2 YYEKEE (reference sequence). With 5 bases removed from V and 4 bases from J, the gap between germline ends came to 16 bases. CDR3 length: 15 amino acids.

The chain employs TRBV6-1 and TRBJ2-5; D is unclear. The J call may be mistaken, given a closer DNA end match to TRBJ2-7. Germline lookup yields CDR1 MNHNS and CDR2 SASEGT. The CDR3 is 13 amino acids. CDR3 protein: CASSETEVYEQYF. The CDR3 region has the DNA TGTGCCAGCAGTGAAACCGAGGTCTACGAGCAGTACTTC.

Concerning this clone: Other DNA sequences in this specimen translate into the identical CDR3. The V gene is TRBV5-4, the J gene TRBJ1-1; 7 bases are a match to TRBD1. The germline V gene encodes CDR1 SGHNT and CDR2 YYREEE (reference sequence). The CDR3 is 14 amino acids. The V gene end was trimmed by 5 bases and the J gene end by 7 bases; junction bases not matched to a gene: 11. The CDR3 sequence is CASSPDGTEIEAFF. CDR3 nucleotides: TGTGCCAGCAGTCCTGACGGGACAGAAATTGAAGCTTTCTTT.

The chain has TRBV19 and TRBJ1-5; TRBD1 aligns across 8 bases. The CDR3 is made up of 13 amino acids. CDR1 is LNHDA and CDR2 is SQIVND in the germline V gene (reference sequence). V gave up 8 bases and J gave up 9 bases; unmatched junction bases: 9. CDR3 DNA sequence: TGTGCCAGTTCTCAGGGGGCCGGAGGGCCCCAGCATTTT. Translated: CASSQGAGGPQHF. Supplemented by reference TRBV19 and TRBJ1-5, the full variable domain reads DGGITQSPKYLFRKEGQNVTLSCEQNLNHDAMYWYRQDPGQGLRLIYYSQIVNDFQKGDIAEGYSVSREKKESFPLTVTSAQKNPTAFYLCASSQGAGGPQHFGDGTRLSIL.

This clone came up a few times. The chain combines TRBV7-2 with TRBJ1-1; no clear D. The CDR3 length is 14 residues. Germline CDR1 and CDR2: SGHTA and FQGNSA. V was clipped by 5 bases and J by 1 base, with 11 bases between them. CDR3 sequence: CASSPGAANTEAFF. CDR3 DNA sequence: TGTGCCAGCAGCCCCGGTGCGGCGAACACTGAAGCTTTCTTT.

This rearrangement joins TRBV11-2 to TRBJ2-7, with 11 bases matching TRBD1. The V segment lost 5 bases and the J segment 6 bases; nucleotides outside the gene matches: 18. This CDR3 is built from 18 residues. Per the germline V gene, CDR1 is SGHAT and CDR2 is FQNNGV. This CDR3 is CASSPHREVDRGLREQYF. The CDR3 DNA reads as TGTGCCAGCAGCCCCCACCGGGAGGTGGACAGGGGGCTACGCGAGCAGTACTTC.

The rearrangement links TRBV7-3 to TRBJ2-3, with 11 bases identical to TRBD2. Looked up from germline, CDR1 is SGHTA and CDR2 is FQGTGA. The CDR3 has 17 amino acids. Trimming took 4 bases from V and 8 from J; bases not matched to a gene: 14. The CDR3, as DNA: TGTGCCAGCAGCTCCCCAGCGACTAGCGGGGCCAGAGGTACGCAGTATTTT. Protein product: CASSSPATSGARGTQYF.

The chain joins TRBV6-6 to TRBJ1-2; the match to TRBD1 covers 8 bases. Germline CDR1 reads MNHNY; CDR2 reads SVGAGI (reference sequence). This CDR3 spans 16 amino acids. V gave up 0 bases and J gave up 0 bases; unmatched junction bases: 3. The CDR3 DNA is TGTGCCAGCAGTTACTCTGGACAGGGCTCTAACTATGGCTACACCTTC. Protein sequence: CASSYSGQGSNYGYTF.

The CDR3 region has the DNA TGTGCCAGCAACCCCCTGGTGGCAGGCGATGAAAAACTGTTTTTT. Encoded protein: CASNPLVAGDEKLFF. The chain employs TRBV6-6 and TRBJ1-4; D ambiguous. The CDR3 contains 15 residues. The V end was cut by 7 bases, the J end by 6 bases, with 18 bases between. Germline assignment: CDR1 MNHNY and CDR2 SVGAGI (reference sequence).

The CDR3 region has the DNA TGTGCCAGCAGCTCGACGGGTCTAGATGGCTACACCTTC. This gives the protein CASSSTGLDGYTF. The chain employs TRBV7-3 and TRBJ1-2; no clear D. The CDR3 contains 13 residues. The V gene's germline CDR1 is SGHTA and CDR2 FQGTGA. V was shortened by 4 bases and J by 6 bases, with 12 bases between the two germline ends.

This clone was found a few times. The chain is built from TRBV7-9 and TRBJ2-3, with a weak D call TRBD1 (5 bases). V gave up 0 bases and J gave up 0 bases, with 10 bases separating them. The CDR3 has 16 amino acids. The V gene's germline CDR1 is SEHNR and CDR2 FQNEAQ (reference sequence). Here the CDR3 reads CASSLAGRASTDTQYF. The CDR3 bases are TGTGCCAGCAGCTTAGCTGGCAGGGCCAGCACAGATACGCAGTATTTT.